This T cell receptor beta chain is from a study of cytomegalovirus exposure and HLA in healthy donors. PCR was performed using 60 Vbeta and 13 Jbeta primers. Only in-frame clones appear in the TCRdb table, and some are missing; sequencing was by immunoSEQ multiplex PCR. The profile shows about 100,000 clones, roughly 73% of them singletons. This clone showed up just a few times. The antigen is undetermined. Study results and limitations: Apparent HLA restriction characterized most CMV-associated TCR beta chains in a later analysis.

The CDR3 has 17 amino acids. Germline V CDR1 and CDR2: MGHRA, YSYEKL. Trimming took 4 bases from V and 1 from J; bases not matched to a gene: 11. The sample consisted of PBMCs. V usage is TRBV4-1 and J usage is TRBJ1-1, with TRBD1 identical over 8 bases. The receptor comes from a woman between 35 and 50 years old in good health and CMV-seronegative. For the CDR3, the DNA is TGCGCCAGCAGCCCAACTACACCGGGACAGGCGAACACTGAAGCTTTCTTT. It yields the protein CASSPTTPGQANTEAFF.